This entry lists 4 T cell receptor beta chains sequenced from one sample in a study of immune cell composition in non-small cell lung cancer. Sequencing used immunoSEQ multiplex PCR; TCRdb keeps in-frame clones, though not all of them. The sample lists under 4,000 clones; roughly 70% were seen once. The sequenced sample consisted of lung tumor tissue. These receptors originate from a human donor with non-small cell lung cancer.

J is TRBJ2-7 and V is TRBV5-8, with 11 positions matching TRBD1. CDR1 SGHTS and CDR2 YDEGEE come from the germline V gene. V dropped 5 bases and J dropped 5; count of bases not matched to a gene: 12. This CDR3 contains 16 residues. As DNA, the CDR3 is TGTGCCAGCAGAGACCCCTGGGACAGGGGGTTTAACGAGCAGTACTTC. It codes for CASRDPWDRGFNEQYF.

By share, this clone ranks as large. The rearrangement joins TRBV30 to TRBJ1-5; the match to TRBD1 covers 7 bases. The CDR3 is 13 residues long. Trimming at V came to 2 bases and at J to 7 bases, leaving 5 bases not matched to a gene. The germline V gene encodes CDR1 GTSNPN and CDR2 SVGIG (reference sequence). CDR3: CAWSTGVGQPQHF. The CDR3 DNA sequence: TGTGCCTGGAGTACAGGGGTTGGGCAGCCCCAGCATTTT.

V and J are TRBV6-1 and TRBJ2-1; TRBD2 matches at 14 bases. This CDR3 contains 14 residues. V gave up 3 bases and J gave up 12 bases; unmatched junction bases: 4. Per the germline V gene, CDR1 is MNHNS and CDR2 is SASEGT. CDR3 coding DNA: TGTGCCAGCAGTGAGGGACTAGCGGGAGTACGGCAGTTCTTC. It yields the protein CASSEGLAGVRQFF.

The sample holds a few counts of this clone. The CDR3 is CASSGDRGSNQPQHF. CDR3 bases: TGTGCCAGTAGTGGGGACAGGGGGAGCAATCAGCCCCAGCATTTT. The rearrangement links TRBV19 to TRBJ1-5; TRBD1 matches 11 bases. Germline V gene sequence: CDR1 LNHDA, CDR2 SQIVND (reference sequence). The junction had 1 base not matched to a gene; V was cut back by 5 bases and J by 1 base. The length of the CDR3 is 15 residues. Full variable domain (rest looked up from reference TRBV19 and TRBJ1-5): DGGITQSPKYLFRKEGQNVTLSCEQNLNHDAMYWYRQDPGQGLRLIYYSQIVNDFQKGDIAEGYSVSREKKESFPLTVTSAQKNPTAFYLCASSGDRGSNQPQHFGDGTRLSIL.